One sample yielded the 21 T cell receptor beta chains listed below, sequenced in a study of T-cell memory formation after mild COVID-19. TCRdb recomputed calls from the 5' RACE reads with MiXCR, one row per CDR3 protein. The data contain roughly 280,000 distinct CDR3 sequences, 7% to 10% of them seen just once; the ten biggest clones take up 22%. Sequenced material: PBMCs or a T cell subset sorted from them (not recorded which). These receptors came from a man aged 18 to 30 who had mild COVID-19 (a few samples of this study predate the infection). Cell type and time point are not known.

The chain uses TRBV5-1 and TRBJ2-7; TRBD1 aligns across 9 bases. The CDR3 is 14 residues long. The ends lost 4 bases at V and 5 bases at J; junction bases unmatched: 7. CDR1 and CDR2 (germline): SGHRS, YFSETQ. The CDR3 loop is CASSAGTGKDEQYF. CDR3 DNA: TGCGCCAGCAGCGCCGGGACAGGGAAAGACGAGCAGTACTTC.

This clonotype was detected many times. The CDR3 coding sequence is TGTGCCAGCAGCCCCGGGGGCCGAGAGACCCAGTACTTC. This gives the protein CASSPGGRETQYF. V gene TRBV7-2 combines with J gene TRBJ2-5; D is possibly TRBD1 or TRBD2 (6 bases each). The CDR3 loop spans 13 amino acids. Trimming stripped 5 bases from V and 4 bases from J, with 11 bases between. CDR1 SGHTA and CDR2 FQGNSA come from the germline V gene.

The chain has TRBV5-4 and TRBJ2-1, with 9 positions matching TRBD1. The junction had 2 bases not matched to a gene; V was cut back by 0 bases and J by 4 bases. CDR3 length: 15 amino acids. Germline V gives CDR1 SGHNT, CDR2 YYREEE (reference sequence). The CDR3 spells CASSLETGGYNEQFF. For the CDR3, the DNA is TGTGCCAGCAGCTTGGAGACAGGGGGATACAATGAGCAGTTCTTC. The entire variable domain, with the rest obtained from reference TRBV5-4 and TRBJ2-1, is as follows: ETGVTQSPTHLIKTRGQQVTLRCSSQSGHNTVSWYQQALGQGPQFIFQYYREEENGRGNFPPRFSGLQFPNYSSELNVNALELDDSALYLCASSLETGGYNEQFFGPGTRLTVL.

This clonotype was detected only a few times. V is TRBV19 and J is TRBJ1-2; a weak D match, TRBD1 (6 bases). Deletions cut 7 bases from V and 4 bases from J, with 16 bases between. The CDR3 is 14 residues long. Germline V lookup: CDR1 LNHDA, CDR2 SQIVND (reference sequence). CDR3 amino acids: CASTIRAGAYGYTF. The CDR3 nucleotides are TGTGCCAGTACCATTAGGGCAGGGGCCTATGGCTACACCTTC.

The CDR3 spells CAHQSSGPTDTQYF. In DNA, the CDR3 is TGTGCCCACCAGAGCTCGGGGCCCACAGATACGCAGTATTTT. The rearrangement uses TRBV10-3 and TRBJ2-3; possibly TRBD1 or TRBD2 for D (5 bases each). CDR1 ENHRY and CDR2 SYGVKD come from the germline V gene. Trimming removed 11 bases at V and 2 bases at J, with 17 bases between. This CDR3 has 14 residues.

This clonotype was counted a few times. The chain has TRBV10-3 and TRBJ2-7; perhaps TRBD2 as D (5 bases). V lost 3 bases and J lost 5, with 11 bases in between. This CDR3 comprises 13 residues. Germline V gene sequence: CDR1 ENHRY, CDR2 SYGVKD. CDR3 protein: CAISELAQHEQYV. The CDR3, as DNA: TGTGCCATCAGTGAATTAGCGCAGCACGAGCAGTACGTC.

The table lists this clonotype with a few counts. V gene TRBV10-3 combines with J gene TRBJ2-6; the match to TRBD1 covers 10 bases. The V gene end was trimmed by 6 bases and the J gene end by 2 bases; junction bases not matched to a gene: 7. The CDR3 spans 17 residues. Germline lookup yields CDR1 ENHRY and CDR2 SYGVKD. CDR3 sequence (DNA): TGTGCCATCAGGAAAGGACAGGGGGTCCCTGGGGCCAACGTCCTGACTTTC. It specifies CAIRKGQGVPGANVLTF.

CDR3 in DNA: TGTGCCTGGAGTCAGGGTGGCGGCTACACCTTC. The encoded protein is CAWSQGGGYTF. This rearrangement joins TRBV30 to TRBJ1-2; D possibly corresponds to TRBD1 (5 bases). Germline lookup yields CDR1 GTSNPN and CDR2 SVGIG (reference sequence). Trimming pared 2 bases from V and 8 bases from J, leaving 9 bases between. CDR3 length: 11 amino acids.

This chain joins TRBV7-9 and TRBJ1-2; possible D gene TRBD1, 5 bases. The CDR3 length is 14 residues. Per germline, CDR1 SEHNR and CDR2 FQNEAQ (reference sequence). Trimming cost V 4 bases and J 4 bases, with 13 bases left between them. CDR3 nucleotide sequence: TGTGCCAGCAGCTGGGACGGTGATTTCTATGGCTACACCTTC. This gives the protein CASSWDGDFYGYTF.

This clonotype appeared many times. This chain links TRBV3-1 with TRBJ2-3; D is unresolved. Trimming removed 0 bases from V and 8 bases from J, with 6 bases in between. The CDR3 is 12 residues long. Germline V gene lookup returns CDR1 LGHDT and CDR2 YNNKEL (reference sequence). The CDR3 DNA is TGTGCCAGCAGCCAAGATTGGGGTACGCAGTATTTT. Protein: CASSQDWGTQYF.

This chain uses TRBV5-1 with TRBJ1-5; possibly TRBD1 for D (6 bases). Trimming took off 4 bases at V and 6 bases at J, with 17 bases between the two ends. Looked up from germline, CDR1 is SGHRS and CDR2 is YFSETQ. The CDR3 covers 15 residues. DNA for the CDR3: TGCGCCAGCAGCCAGGGGCCGGGGGGCGGTCAGCCCCAGCATTTT. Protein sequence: CASSQGPGGGQPQHF. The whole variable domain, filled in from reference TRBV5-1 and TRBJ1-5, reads KAGVTQTPRYLIKTRGQQVTLSCSPISGHRSVSWYQQTPGQGLQFLFEYFSETQRNKGNFPGRFSGRQFSNSRSEMNVSTLELGDSALYLCASSQGPGGGQPQHFGDGTRLSIL.

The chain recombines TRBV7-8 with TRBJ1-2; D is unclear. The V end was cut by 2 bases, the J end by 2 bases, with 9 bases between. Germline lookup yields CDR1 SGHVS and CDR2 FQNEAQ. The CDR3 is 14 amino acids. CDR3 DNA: TGTGCCAGCAGCTTAAATTCGGCAAACTATGGCTACACCTTC. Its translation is CASSLNSANYGYTF. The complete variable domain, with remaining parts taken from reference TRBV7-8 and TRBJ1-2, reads GAGVSQSPRYKVAKRGQDVALRCDPISGHVSLFWYQQALGQGPEFLTYFQNEAQLDKSGLPSDRFFAERPEGSVSTLKIQRTQQEDSAVYLCASSLNSANYGYTFGSGTRLTVV.

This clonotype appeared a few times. As DNA, the CDR3 is TGTGCCTGGAGTGAGGGACAGGGGGCGGACGAGCAGTACTTC. As protein: CAWSEGQGADEQYF. The chain recombines TRBV30 with TRBJ2-7; 12 nucleotides line up with TRBD1. The trim removed 1 base at V and 5 bases at J, leaving 3 bases unmatched. Germline-derived CDR1 and CDR2 are GTSNPN and SVGIG (reference sequence). The CDR3 length is 14 residues.

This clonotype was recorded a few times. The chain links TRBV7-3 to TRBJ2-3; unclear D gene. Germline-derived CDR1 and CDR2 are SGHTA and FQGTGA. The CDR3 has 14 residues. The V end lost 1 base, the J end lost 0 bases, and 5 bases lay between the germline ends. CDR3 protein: CASSLIPSTDTQYF. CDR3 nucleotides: TGTGCCAGCAGCTTAATCCCTAGCACAGATACGCAGTATTTT. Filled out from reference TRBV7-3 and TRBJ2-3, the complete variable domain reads GAGVSQTPSNKVTEKGKYVELRCDPISGHTALYWYRQSLGQGPEFLIYFQGTGAADDSGLPNDRFFAVRPEGSVSTLKIQRTERGDSAVYLCASSLIPSTDTQYFGPGTRLTVL.

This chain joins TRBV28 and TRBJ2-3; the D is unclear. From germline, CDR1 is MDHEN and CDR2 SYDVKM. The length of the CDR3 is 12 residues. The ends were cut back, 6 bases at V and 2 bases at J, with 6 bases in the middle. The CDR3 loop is CASSIATDTQYF. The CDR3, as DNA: TGTGCCAGCAGCATAGCCACAGATACGCAGTATTTT.

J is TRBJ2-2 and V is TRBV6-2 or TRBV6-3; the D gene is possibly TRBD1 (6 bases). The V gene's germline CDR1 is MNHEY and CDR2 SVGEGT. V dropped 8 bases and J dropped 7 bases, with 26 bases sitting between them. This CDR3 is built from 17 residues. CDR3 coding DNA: TGTGCCAGCGCCCTTCAGGGGAGACTGGAACGACGCGGGGAGCTGTTTTTT. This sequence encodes CASALQGRLERRGELFF.

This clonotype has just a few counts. The CDR3 sequence is CASSPRAGEVGEQYV. The CDR3 coding sequence is TGTGCCAGCTCACCACGGGCAGGGGAAGTGGGCGAGCAGTACGTC. The chain links TRBV18 to TRBJ2-7, with a weak D call TRBD1 (6 bases). CDR1 is KGHSH and CDR2 is LQKENI in the germline V gene. Between the trimmed V and J ends, which lost 1 base and 6 bases, there was a span of 16 bases. CDR3 size: 15 residues.

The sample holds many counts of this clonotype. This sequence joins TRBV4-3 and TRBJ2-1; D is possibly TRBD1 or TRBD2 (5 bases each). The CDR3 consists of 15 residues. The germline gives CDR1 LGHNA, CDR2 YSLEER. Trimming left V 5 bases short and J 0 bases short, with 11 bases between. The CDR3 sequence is CASSEGTASYNEQFF. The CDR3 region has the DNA TGCGCCAGCAGCGAGGGGACGGCCTCCTACAATGAGCAGTTCTTC.

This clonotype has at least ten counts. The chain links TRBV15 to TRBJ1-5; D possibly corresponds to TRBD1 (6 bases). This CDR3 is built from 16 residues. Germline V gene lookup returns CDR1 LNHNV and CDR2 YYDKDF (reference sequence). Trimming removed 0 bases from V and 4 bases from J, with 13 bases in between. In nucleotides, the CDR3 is TGTGCCACCAGCAGAGAGGGGGGCAGGGGAAATCAGCCCCAGCATTTT. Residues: CATSREGGRGNQPQHF. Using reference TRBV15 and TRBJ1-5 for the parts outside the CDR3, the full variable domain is DAMVIQNPRYQVTQFGKPVTLSCSQTLNHNVMYWYQQKSSQAPKLLFHYYDKDFNNEADTPDNFQSRRPNTSFCFLDIRSPGLGDTAMYLCATSREGGRGNQPQHFGDGTRLSIL.

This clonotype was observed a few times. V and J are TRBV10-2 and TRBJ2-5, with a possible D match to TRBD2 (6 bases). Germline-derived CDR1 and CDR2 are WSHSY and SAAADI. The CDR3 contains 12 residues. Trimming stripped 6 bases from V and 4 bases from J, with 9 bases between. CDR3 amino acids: CASRVGGETQYF. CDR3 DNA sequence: TGCGCCAGCAGGGTGGGGGGAGAGACCCAGTACTTC.

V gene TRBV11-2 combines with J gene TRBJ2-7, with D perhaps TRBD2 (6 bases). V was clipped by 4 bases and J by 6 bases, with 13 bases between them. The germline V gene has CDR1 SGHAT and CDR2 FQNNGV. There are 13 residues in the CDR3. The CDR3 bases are TGTGCCAGCAGCTCCCCACCCGGGGGCGAGCAGTACGTC. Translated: CASSSPPGGEQYV.